This record covers a single T cell receptor (beta chain). This clonotype was detected a few times. Its antigen has not been determined. Base qualities are not provided; no much larger clone lies one nucleotide away. The source of the sample is a study of CD8 T cells in ankylosing spondylitis (dated by TCRdb to about 2017). Some background on the complete study: T cell receptor beta repertoires were profiled in healthy donors and ankylosing spondylitis patients so that disease-linked TCR variants could be found. The whole study cohort included 108 healthy donors and roughly 24 ankylosing spondylitis patients. Peripheral blood was sampled, and synovial fluid was also collected from ankylosing spondylitis patients.

Here is what the overall study found, with its caveats: Some motif variants had previously been reported in the synovial fluid and blood of reactive arthritis patients, which suggests shared mechanisms of disease initiation. Blood from ankylosing spondylitis patients appeared to be characterized by a TCR beta motif composed of under 10 highly homologous amino acid variants. The disease-linked clones were reported to be significantly enriched in matched synovial fluid samples from ankylosing spondylitis patients. The disease-linked clones had a CD8+ phenotype and were found at relatively low frequencies in peripheral blood.

The germline ends are 8 bases apart after V is trimmed by 2 bases and J by 5 bases. The CDR3 has 13 amino acids, counting the end cysteine and phenylalanine. Left in the record is the CDR3 DNA by itself, 39 bases read in frame from the first base. For CDR1 and CDR2, the germline V gene lists SGHRS and YFSETQ. The sample was run on an Illumina HiSeq 2500. Quantitative 5'-RACE with molecular barcodes was used to prepare TCR beta libraries. In the source study's methods: Disease-linked TCR variants were identified with a new computational method built on a probabilistic model of VDJ rearrangement. TCRdb reanalyzed the raw reads on its own, using fastp at Q25 for trimming and MiXCR for clone calling, and kept in-frame beta chains. Here each entry gathers all rows of one CDR3 protein and keeps the most common genes and DNA. These V and J calls rely on TCRdb rather than the paper's analysis. The sample includes 350,000 to 450,000 distinct CDR3 sequences, with 20% observed a single time. The top ten clones comprise about an eighth of the sample.

The chain is encoded by TRBV5-1 joined to TRBJ1-5; perhaps TRBD1 is the D gene, with 6 bases matching. The source is a male donor with ankylosing spondylitis or in good health (not recorded which). The sample taken for sequencing was blood, either unsorted or a sorted T cell fraction (not recorded which). The DNA sequence is given as TGCGCCAGCAGCTTCAGGGGAGATCAGCCCCAGCATTTT. Its protein reads: CASSFRGDQPQHF.